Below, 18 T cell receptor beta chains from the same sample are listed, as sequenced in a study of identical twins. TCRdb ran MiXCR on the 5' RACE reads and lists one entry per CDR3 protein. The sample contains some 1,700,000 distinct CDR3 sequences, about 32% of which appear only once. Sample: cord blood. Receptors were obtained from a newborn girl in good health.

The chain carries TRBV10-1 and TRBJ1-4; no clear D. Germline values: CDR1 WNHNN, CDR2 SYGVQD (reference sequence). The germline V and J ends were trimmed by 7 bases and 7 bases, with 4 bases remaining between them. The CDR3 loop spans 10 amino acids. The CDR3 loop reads CASNVEKLFF. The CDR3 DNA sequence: TGCGCCAGCAATGTTGAAAAACTGTTTTTT.

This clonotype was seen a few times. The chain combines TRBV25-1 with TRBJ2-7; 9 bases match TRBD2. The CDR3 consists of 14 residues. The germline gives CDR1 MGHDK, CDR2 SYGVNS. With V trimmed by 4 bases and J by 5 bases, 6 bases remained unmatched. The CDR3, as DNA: TGTGCCAGCAGTGTAGCGGGAGTAAGGAACGAGCAGTACTTC. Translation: CASSVAGVRNEQYF.

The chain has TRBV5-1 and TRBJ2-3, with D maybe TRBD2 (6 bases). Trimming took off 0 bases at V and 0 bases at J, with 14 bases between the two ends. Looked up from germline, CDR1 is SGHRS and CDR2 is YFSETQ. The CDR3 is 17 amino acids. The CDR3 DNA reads TGCGCCAGCAGCTTGGCCGGGCTAGCGTCTAGCACAGATACGCAGTATTTT. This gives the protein CASSLAGLASSTDTQYF.

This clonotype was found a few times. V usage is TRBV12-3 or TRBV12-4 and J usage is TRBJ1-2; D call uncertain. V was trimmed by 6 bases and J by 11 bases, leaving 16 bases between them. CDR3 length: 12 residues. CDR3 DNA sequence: TGTGCCAGCAGACTGACGCGGGAAGCTTACACCTTC. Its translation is CASRLTREAYTF.

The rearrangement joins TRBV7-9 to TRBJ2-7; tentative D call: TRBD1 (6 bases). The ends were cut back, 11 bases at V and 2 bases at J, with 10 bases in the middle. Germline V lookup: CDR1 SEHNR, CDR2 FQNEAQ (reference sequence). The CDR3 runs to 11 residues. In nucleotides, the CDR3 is TGTGCCTGGGGGACAACCTACGAGCAGTACTTC. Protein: CAWGTTYEQYF.

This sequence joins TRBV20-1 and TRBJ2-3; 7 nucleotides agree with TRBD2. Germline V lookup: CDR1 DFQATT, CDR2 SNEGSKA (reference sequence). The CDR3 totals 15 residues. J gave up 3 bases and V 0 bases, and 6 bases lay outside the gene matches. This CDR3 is CSAREGGRGTDTQYF. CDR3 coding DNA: TGCAGTGCTAGAGAGGGCGGGAGAGGAACAGATACGCAGTATTTT.

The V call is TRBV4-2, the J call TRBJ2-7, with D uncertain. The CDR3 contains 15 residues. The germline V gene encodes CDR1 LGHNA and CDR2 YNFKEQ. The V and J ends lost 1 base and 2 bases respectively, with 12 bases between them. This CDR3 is CASSQGLAQTYEQYF. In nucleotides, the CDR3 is TGTGCCAGCAGCCAAGGATTAGCTCAGACCTACGAGCAGTACTTC.

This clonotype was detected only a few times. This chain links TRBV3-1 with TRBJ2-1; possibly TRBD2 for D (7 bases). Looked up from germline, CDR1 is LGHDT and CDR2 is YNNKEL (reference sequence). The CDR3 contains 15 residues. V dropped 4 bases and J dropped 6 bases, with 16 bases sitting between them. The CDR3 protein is CASSRRGASGNEQFF. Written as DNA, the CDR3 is TGTGCCAGCAGCCGACGGGGGGCTAGTGGCAATGAGCAGTTCTTC.

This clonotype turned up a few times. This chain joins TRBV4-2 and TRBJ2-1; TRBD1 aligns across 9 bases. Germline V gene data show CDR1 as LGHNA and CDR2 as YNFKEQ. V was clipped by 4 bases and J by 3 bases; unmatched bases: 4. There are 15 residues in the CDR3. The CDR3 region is CASSRDRVDYNEQFF. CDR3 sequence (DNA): TGTGCCAGCAGCCGGGACAGGGTAGACTACAATGAGCAGTTCTTC.

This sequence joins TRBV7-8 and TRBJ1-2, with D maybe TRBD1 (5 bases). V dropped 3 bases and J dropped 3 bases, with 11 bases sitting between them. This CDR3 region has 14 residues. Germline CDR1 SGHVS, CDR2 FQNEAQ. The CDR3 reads CASSFRSGDYGYTF. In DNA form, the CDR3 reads TGTGCCAGCAGCTTTCGTTCGGGGGACTATGGCTACACCTTC.

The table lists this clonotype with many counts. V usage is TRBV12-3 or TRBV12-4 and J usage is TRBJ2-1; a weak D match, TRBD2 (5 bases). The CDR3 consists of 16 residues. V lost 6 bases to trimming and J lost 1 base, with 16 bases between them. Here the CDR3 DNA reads TGTGCCAGCAGCCCCCGGGGTGTCATATCCTACAATGAGCAGTTCTTC. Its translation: CASSPRGVISYNEQFF.

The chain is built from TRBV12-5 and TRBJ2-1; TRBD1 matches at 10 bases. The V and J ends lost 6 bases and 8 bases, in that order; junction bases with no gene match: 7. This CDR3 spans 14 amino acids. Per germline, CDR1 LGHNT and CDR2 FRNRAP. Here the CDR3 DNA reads TGTGCTAGTGGCCCGGGACAGGGGTGGGATGAGCAGTTCTTC. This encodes CASGPGQGWDEQFF.

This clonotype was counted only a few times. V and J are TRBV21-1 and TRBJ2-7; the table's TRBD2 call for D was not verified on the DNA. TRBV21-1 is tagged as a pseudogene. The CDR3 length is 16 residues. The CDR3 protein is CARSRWTSGTAWEQYF. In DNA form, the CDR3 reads TGTGCCAGGTCCCGGTGGACTAGCGGGACCGCTTGGGAGCAGTACTTC.

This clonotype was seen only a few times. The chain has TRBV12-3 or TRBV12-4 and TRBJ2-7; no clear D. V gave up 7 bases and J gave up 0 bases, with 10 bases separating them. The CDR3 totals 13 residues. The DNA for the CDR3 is TGTGCCAGCATCATTGACCTCTCCTACGAGCAGTACTTC. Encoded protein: CASIIDLSYEQYF.

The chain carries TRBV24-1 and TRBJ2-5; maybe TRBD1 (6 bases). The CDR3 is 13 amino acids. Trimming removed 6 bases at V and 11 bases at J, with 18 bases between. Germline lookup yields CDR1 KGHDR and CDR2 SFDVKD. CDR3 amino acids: CATSRQGWSEQYF. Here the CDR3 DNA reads TGTGCCACCAGTCGGCAGGGGTGGAGTGAGCAGTACTTC.

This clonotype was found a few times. The CDR3: CASSRGRIMNTEAFF. As DNA, the CDR3 is TGTGCCAGTAGCCGGGGACGGATAATGAACACTGAAGCTTTCTTT. This chain connects TRBV19 to TRBJ1-1, with D possibly TRBD1 on 5 matching bases. Trimming left V 6 bases short and J 0 bases short, with 14 bases between. Germline assignment: CDR1 LNHDA and CDR2 SQIVND (reference sequence). There are 15 residues in the CDR3.

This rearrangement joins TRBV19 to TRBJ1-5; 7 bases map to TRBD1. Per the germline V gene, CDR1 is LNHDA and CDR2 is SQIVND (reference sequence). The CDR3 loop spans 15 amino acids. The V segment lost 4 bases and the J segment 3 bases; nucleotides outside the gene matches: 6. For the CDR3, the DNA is TGTGCCAGTAGTAGACAGGGCCCTTTCAATCAGCCCCAGCATTTT. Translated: CASSRQGPFNQPQHF. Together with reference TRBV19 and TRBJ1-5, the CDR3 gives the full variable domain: DGGITQSPKYLFRKEGQNVTLSCEQNLNHDAMYWYRQDPGQGLRLIYYSQIVNDFQKGDIAEGYSVSREKKESFPLTVTSAQKNPTAFYLCASSRQGPFNQPQHFGDGTRLSIL.

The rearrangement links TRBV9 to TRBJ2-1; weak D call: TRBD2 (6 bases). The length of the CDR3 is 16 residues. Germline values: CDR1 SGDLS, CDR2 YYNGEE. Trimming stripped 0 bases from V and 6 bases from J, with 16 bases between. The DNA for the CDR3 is TGTGCCAGCAGCGTAGGGGGTATGGGAGGCTTCAATGAGCAGTTCTTC. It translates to CASSVGGMGGFNEQFF.